This note documents a single TCR beta chain sequence. The data were taken from a study of blood T cell repertoires in COVID-19. Study-level background: From the United States, Italy and Spain came samples of acute and convalescent COVID-19. The analysed material was cDNA or gDNA that came from T cells, B-cell-depleted T cells, or PBMCs.

Germline CDR1 is LNHDA and CDR2 is SQIVND (reference sequence). This CDR3 contains 15 residues. The germline V and J ends were trimmed by 7 bases and 3 bases, with 16 bases remaining between them. Repertoires were generated with immunoSEQ multiplex PCR, while TCRdb's copy carries only in-frame clones and drops some. The sample consists of over 200,000 clones, 70% to 85% of them appearing once. In terms of age and location, participants ranged from about 18 to 90 years and lived in about 25 US areas. Each recovered donor of Cohort 3 presented with two negative PCRs, clearance, or symptom resolution. The sample comprised PBMCs or T cells enriched from blood (not recorded which). This receptor was identified in a man between 60 and 75 years old who had recovered from COVID-19. This sequence joins TRBV19 and TRBJ1-5; D remains ambiguous. CDR3 sequence: CASTRVSGLNQPQHF. The CDR3 nucleotides read TGTGCCAGTACCCGTGTCTCCGGACTCAATCAGCCCCAGCATTTT.